This TCR beta chain derives from a study of T cell clones after liver transplantation. Germline V lookup: CDR1 LGHNA, CDR2 YNFKEQ. After removal of 4 bases from V and 7 bases from J, the junction contained 6 bases not matched to a gene. The CDR3 is 13 amino acids. Sequenced by immunoSEQ multiplex PCR; TCRdb stores in-frame clones only, minus some. Among tens of thousands of clones listed, 60% to 80% were seen once. The V call is TRBV4-2, the J call TRBJ1-1; 7 nucleotides line up with TRBD1. The sequencing used CD4+ T cells from blood, collected at the 22-month timepoint. This clonotype was sampled from a human patient who received a liver transplant. The graft donor may be the source of some T cells. The CDR3 coding sequence is TGTGCCAGCAGCCCACAGGGGACTGGTGAAGCTTTCTTT. As protein: CASSPQGTGEAFF.